The T cell receptor beta chain described here comes from a study of cytomegalovirus exposure and HLA in healthy donors. Per the germline V gene, CDR1 is SGHTA and CDR2 is FQGNSA. The CDR3 loop spans 15 amino acids. V lost 1 base to trimming and J lost 5 bases; unmatched junction nucleotides: 8. This PCR relied on a set of 60 Vbeta primers and 13 Jbeta primers. Clones were read by immunoSEQ multiplex PCR, and TCRdb kept only the in-frame ones, dropping some. This repertoire comprises tens of thousands of clones; its ten largest clones make up approximately 16%. The V gene is TRBV7-2, the J gene TRBJ2-7; 7 positions agree with TRBD1. The sequenced sample was PBMCs. This sequence was found in a male donor in good health and CMV-seropositive. CDR3 bases: TGTGCCAGCAGCTTAGTCGGGTCAGGGGGTCACGAGCAGTACTTC. Protein sequence: CASSLVGSGGHEQYF.